This T cell receptor (beta chain) emerged from a study of blood T cell repertoires in COVID-19. Study information: The samples span acute and convalescent COVID-19 from the United States, Italy and Spain.

Those enrolled in Seattle joined during active infection and were followed longitudinally afterward. Per the authors' pipeline: Reference gene primers were amplified, and this amplification served to estimate nucleated cell counts. The protocol was immunoSEQ multiplex PCR, while the TCRdb copy is restricted to in-frame clones and leaves out a portion. That table furnishes V, J and clone size, whereas the DNA furnished D and trimming. This table has 400,000 to 450,000 clones, about 91% appearing once. The CDR3 length is 14 residues. The germline gives CDR1 KGHDR, CDR2 SFDVKD. Trimming stripped 0 bases from V and 6 bases from J, with 10 bases between.

The chain couples TRBV24-1 to TRBJ1-2; D call uncertain. Sequencing input: peripheral blood. This clonotype was obtained from a woman aged 50 to 60 with COVID-19, enrolled during active disease. CDR3 DNA: TGTGCCACCAGTGATTTGCGGCAGGCGAATGGCTACACCTTC. This gives the protein CATSDLRQANGYTF.